This TCR beta chain originates from a study of identical twins. Each cDNA held unique molecular identifiers, and template switching gave it a universal primer site. TCRdb used MiXCR to reprocess the 5' RACE reads, holding one entry per CDR3 protein. The sample has about 920,000 distinct CDR3 sequences, 12% seen once. The CDR3 spans 13 residues. Germline CDR1 is MNHGY and CDR2 is SAAAGT. This sample also belongs to another study, concerning yellow fever vaccine responses in identical twins.

The chain uses TRBV6-8 and TRBJ2-4; D is perhaps TRBD1 (6 bases). The clonotype comes from a woman aged 18-29 years in good health. Sequencing input: PBMCs. The CDR3 loop reads CWIRRGAKNIQYF. The CDR3 DNA reads as TGTTGGATTCGCAGGGGAGCCAAAAACATTCAGTACTTC.